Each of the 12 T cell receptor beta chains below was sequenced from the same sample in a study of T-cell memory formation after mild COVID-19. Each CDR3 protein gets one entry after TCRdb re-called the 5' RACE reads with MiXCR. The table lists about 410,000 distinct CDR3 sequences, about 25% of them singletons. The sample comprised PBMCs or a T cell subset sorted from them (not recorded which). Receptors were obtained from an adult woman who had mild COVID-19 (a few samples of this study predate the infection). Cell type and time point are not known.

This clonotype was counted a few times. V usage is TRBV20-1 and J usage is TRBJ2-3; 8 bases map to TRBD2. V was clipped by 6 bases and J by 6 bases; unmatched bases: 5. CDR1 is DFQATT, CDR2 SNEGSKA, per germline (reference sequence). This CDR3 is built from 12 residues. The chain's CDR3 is CSARTSQDTQYF. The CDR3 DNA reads TGCAGTGCACGGACTAGCCAGGATACGCAGTATTTT.

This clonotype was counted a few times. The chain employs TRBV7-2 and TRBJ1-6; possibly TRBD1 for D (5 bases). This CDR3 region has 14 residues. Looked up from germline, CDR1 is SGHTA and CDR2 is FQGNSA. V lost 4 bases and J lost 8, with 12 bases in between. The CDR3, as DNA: TGTGCCAGCAGCTCACGGGGGGGGGATTCACCCCTCCACTTT. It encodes CASSSRGGDSPLHF. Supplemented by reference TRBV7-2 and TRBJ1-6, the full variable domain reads GAGVSQSPSNKVTEKGKDVELRCDPISGHTALYWYRQSLGQGLEFLIYFQGNSAPDKSGLPSDRFSAERTGGSVSTLTIQRTQQEDSAVYLCASSSRGGDSPLHFGNGTRLTVT.

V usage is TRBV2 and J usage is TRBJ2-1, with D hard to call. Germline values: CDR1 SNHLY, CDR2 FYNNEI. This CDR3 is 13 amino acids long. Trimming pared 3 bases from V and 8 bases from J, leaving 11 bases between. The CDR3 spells CASSDNGYHEQFF. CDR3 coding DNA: TGTGCCAGCAGTGATAATGGGTACCATGAGCAGTTCTTC.

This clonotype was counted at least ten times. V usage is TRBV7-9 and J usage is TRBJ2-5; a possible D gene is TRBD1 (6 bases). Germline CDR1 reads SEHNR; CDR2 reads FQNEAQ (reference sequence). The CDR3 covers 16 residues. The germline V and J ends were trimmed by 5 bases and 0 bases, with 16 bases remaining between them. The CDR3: CASSPGQHSNQETQYF. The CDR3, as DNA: TGTGCCAGCAGCCCCGGACAGCACTCGAACCAAGAGACCCAGTACTTC.

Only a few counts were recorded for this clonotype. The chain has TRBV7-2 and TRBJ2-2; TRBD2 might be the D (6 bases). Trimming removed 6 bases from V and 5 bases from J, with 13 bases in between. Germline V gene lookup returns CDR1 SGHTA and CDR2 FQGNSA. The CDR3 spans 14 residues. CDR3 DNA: TGTGCCAGCAGGCCGAGCGGGCAAACCGGGGAGCTGTTTTTT. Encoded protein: CASRPSGQTGELFF.

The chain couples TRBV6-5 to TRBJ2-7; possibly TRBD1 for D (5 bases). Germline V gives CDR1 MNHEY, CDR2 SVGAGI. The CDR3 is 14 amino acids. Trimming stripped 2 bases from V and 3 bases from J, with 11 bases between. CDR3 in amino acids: CASSYGQGRYEQYF. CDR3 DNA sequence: TGTGCCAGCAGTTACGGGCAGGGCCGCTACGAGCAGTACTTC.

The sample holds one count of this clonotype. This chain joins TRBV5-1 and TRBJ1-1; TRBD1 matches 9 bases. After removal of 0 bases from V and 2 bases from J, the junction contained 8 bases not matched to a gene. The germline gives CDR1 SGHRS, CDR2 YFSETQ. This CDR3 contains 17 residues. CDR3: CASSLALTGGINTEAFF. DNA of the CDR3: TGCGCCAGCAGCTTGGCCTTGACAGGGGGGATTAACACTGAAGCTTTCTTT.

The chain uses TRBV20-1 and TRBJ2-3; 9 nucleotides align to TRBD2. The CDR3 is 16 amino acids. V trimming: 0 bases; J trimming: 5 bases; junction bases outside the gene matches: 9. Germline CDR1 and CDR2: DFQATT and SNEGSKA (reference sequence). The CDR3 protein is CSARDRLAGTEDTQYF. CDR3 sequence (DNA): TGCAGTGCTAGAGATCGGCTAGCGGGAACGGAAGATACGCAGTATTTT.

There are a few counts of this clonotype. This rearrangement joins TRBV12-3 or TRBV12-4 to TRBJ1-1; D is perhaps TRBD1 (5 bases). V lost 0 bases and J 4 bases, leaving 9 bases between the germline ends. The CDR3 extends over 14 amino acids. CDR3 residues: CASSLAGGPTEAFF. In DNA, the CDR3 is TGTGCCAGCAGTTTAGCGGGGGGTCCCACTGAAGCTTTCTTT.

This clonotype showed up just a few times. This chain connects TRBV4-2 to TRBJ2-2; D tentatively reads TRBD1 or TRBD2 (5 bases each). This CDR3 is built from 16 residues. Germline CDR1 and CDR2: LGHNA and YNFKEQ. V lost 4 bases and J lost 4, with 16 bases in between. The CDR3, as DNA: TGTGCCAGCAGCCCGGGGACCGAGATTGGCACCGGGGAGCTGTTTTTT. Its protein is CASSPGTEIGTGELFF.

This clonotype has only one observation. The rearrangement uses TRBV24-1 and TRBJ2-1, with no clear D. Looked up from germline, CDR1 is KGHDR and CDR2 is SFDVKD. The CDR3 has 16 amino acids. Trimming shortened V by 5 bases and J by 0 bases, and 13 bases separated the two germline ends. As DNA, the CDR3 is TGTGCCACCAGTGTTGACGGATTTTACTCCTACAATGAGCAGTTCTTC. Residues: CATSVDGFYSYNEQFF.

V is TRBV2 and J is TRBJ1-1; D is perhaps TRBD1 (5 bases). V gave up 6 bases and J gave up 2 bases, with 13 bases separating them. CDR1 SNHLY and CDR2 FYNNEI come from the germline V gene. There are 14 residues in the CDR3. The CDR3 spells CASRPGTANTEAFF. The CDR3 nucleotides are TGTGCCAGCAGACCCGGGACGGCCAACACTGAAGCTTTCTTT. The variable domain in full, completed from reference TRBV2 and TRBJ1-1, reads EPEVTQTPSHQVTQMGQEVILRCVPISNHLYFYWYRQILGQKVEFLVSFYNNEISEKSEIFDDQFSVERPDGSNFTLKIRSTKLEDSAMYFCASRPGTANTEAFFGQGTRLTVV.